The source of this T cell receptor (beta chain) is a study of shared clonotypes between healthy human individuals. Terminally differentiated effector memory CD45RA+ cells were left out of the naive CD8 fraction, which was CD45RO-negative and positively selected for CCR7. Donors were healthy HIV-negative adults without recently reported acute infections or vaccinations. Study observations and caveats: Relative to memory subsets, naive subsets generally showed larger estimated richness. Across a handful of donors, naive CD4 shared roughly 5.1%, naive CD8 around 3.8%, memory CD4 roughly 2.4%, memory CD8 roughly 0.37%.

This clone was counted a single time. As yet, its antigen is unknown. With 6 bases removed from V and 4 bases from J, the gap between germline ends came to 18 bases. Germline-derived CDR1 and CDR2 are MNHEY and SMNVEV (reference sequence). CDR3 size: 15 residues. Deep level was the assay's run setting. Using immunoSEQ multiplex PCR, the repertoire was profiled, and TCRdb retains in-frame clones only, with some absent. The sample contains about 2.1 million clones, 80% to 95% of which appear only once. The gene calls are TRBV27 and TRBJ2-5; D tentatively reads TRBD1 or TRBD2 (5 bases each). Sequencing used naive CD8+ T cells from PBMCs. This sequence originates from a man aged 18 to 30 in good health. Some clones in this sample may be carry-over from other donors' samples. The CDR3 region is CASSPGPGTGETQYF. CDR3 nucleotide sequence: TGTGCCAGCAGCCCGGGACCGGGGACGGGAGAGACCCAGTACTTC.